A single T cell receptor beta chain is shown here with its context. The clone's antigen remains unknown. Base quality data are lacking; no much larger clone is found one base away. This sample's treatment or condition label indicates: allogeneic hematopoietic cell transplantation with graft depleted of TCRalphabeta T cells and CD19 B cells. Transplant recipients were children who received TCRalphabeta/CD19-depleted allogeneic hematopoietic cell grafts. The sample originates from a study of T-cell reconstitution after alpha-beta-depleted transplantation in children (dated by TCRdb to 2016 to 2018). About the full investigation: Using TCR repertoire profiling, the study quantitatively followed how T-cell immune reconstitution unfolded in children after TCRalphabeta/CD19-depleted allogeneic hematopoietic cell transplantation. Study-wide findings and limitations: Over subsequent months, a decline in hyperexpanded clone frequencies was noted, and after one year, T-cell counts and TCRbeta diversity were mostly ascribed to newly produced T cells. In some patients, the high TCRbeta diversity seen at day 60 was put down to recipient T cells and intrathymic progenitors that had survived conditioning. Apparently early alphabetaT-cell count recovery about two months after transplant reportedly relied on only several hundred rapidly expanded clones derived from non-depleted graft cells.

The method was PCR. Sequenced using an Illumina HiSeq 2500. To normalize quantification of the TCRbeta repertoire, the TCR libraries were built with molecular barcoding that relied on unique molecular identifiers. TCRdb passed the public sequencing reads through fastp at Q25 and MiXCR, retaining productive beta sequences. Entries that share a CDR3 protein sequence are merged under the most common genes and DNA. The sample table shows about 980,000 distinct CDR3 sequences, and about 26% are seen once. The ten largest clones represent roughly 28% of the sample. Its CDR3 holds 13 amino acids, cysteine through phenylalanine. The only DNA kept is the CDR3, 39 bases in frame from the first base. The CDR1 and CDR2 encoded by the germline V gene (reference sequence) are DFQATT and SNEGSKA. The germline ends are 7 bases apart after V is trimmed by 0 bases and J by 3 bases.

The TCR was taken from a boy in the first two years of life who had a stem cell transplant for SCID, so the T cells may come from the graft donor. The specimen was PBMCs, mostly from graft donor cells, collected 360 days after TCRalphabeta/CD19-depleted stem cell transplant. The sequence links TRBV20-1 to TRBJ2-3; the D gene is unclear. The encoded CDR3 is CSARESPTDTQYF. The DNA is TGCAGTGCTAGAGAGAGTCCAACAGATACGCAGTATTTT.